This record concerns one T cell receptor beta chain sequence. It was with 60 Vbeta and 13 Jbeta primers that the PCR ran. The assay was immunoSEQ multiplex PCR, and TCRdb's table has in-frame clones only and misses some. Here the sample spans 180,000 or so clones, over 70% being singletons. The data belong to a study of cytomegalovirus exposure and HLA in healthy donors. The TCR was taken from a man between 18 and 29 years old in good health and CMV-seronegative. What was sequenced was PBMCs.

The CDR3 reads CASRGTAEGYEQYF. The CDR3 nucleotides are TGTGCCAGCAGAGGGACAGCCGAGGGGTACGAGCAGTACTTC. This chain connects TRBV27 to TRBJ2-7; 7 bases are shared with TRBD1. The germline V gene encodes CDR1 MNHEY and CDR2 SMNVEV (reference sequence). This CDR3 contains 14 residues. V was clipped by 6 bases and J by 4 bases; unmatched bases: 9.